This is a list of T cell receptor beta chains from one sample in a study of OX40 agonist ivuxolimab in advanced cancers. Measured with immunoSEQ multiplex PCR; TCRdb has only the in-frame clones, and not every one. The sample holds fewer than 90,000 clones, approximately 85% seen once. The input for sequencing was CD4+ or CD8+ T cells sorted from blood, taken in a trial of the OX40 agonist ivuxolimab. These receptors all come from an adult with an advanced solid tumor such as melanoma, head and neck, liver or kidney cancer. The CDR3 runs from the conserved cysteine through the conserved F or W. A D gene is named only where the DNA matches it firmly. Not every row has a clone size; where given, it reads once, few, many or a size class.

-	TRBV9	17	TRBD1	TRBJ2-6	CASSVVYRGSGANVLTF	TGTGCCAGCAGCGTAGTGTACAGGGGTTCTGGGGCCAACGTCCTGACTTTC
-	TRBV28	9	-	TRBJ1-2	CASSPGGHF	TGTGCCAGCAGCCCCGGGGGTCACTTC
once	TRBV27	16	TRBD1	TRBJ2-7	CASSSRPGGTSYEQYF	TGTGCCAGCAGTTCGAGGCCAGGGGGAACGTCCTACGAGCAGTACTTC
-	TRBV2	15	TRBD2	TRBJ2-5	CASSAFVAGQETQYF	TGTGCCAGCAGTGCCTTCGTAGCGGGACAAGAGACCCAGTACTTC
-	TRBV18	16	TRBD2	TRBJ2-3	CASSPTRTSGGDTQYF	TGTGCCAGCTCACCCACCCGGACTAGCGGGGGGGATACGCAGTATTTT
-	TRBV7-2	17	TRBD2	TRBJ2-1	CASRPPWPTSGWNEQFF	TGTGCCAGCAGACCACCCTGGCCTACTAGCGGATGGAATGAGCAGTTCTTC
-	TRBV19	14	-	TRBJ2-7	CASSIDRSSYEQYF	TGTGCCAGTAGTATCGACCGGAGCTCCTACGAGCAGTACTTC
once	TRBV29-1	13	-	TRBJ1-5	CSVGESYNQPQHF	TGCAGCGTTGGGGAGAGTTACAATCAGCCCCAGCATTTT
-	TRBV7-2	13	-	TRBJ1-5	CASSLERDAPRHF	TGTGCCAGCAGCTTAGAAAGGGATGCTCCCAGGCATTTT
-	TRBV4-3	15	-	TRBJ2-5	CASSQELEAIGTQYF	TGCGCCAGCAGCCAAGAACTCGAGGCAATTGGGACCCAGTACTTC
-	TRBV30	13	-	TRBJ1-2	CAWSPYGSAGYTF	TGTGCCTGGAGTCCTTACGGGTCCGCTGGCTACACCTTC
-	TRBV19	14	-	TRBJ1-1	CASRPGRENTEAFF	TGTGCCAGTAGACCGGGACGGGAGAACACTGAAGCTTTCTTT
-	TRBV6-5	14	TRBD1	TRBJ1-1	CASTKTGTYDEAFF	TGTGCCAGCACCAAGACAGGGACGTATGATGAAGCTTTCTTT
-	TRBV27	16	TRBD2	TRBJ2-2	CASSLRRGVDTGELFF	TGTGCCAGCAGTTTACGGCGGGGGGTGGACACCGGGGAGCTGTTTTTT
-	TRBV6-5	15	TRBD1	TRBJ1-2	CASRPGQGGRYGYTF	TGTGCCAGCAGACCCGGACAGGGCGGGCGCTATGGCTACACCTTC
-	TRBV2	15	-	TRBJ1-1	CVSRDSSAGNTEAFF	TGTGTCAGCAGGGATTCCTCCGCCGGGAACACTGAAGCTTTCTTT
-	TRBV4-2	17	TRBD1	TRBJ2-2	CASSQGQGAMDTGELFF	TGTGCCAGCAGCCAGGGACAGGGGGCGATGGACACCGGGGAGCTGTTTTTT
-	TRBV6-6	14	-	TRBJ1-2	CASSIQGSNYGYTF	TGTGCCAGCAGTATACAGGGTTCCAACTATGGCTACACCTTC
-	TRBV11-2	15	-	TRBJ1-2	CASSLDPGSNYGYTF	TGTGCCAGCAGCTTAGATCCAGGCTCTAACTATGGCTACACCTTC
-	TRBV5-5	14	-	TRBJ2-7	CASSLPGLSYEQYF	TGTGCCAGCAGCTTGCCAGGACTCTCCTACGAGCAGTACTTC
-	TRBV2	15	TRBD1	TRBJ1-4	CASSTRPGQNEKLFF	TGTGCCAGCAGTACCCGACCGGGACAGAATGAAAAACTGTTTTTT
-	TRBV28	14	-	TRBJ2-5	CASSFTVNQETQYF	TGTGCCAGCAGTTTTACCGTAAACCAAGAGACCCAGTACTTC
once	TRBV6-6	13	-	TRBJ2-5	CASSWEWQETQYF	TGTGCCAGCAGTTGGGAGTGGCAAGAGACCCAGTACTTC
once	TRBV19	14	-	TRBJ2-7	CASSIPGGFYEQYF	TGTGCCAGTAGTATACCCGGGGGTTTCTACGAGCAGTACTTC
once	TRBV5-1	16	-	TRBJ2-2	CASSSDGSANTGELFF	TGCGCCAGCAGCTCGGACGGTTCCGCGAACACCGGGGAGCTGTTTTTT
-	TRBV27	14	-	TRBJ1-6	CASSLRGGNSPLHF	TGTGCCAGCAGTTTAAGGGGTGGTAATTCACCCCTCCACTTT
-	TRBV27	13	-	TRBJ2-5	CASSTERFGTQYF	TGTGCCAGCAGTACCGAGAGGTTTGGGACCCAGTACTTC
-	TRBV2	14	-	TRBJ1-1	CASSLGGDGTEAFF	TGTGCCAGCAGCCTCGGGGGGGATGGCACTGAAGCTTTCTTT
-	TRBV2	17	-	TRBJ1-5	CASSGGQGKGPGQPQHF	TGTGCCAGCAGCGGGGGGCAGGGGAAGGGGCCAGGTCAGCCCCAGCATTTT
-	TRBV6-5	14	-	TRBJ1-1	CASSSLSGYTEAFF	TGTGCCAGCAGTTCCTTGAGCGGTTACACTGAAGCTTTCTTT
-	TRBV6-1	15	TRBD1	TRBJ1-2	CASSEGRTGYYGYTF	TGTGCCAGCAGTGAAGGTCGGACAGGGTACTATGGCTACACCTTC
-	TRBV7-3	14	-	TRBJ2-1	CASSLAPGTNEQFF	TGTGCCAGCAGCTTAGCCCCAGGGACCAATGAGCAGTTCTTC
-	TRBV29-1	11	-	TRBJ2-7	CSVRQLYEQYF	TGCAGCGTCCGACAGCTCTACGAGCAGTACTTC
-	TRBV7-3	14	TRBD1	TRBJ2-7	CASSPYPWTGEQYF	TGTGCCAGCAGCCCCTACCCCTGGACAGGGGAGCAGTACTTC
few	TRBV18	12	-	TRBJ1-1	CASSPGRPEAFF	TGTGCCAGCTCACCAGGGCGACCTGAAGCTTTCTTT
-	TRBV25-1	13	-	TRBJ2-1	CASSERGHNEQFF	TGTGCCAGCAGTGAACGGGGACACAATGAGCAGTTCTTC
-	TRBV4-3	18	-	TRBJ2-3	CASSQEFMSRVGTDTQYF	TGCGCCAGCAGCCAAGAGTTTATGTCCAGGGTAGGAACAGATACGCAGTATTTT
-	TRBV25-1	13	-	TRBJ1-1	CASRDPRIAEAFF	TGTGCCAGCAGGGACCCCCGGATCGCTGAAGCTTTCTTT
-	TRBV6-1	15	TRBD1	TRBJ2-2	CASRWDRGDTGELFF	TGTGCCAGCAGATGGGACAGGGGCGACACCGGGGAGCTGTTTTTT
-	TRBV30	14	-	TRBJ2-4	CAWSVGLAKNIQYF	TGTGCCTGGAGTGTTGGTTTAGCCAAAAACATTCAGTACTTC
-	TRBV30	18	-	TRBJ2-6	CAWNRDSGPLSGANVLTF	TGTGCCTGGAACCGCGACTCTGGCCCTCTCTCTGGGGCCAACGTCCTGACTTTC
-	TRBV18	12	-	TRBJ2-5	CASSPVTETQYF	TGTGCCAGCTCACCCGTGACCGAGACCCAGTACTTC
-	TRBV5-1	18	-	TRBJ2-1	CASSLLVGITGRGNEQFF	TGCGCCAGCAGCTTGCTGGTAGGGATAACGGGAAGGGGCAATGAGCAGTTCTTC
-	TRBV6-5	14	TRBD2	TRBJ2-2	CASSRSGTAGELFF	TGTGCCAGCAGCCGTAGCGGGACGGCCGGGGAGCTGTTTTTT
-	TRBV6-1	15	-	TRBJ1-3	CASLTWRGLRNTIYF	TGTGCCAGCCTTACCTGGCGGGGCCTTCGAAACACCATATATTTT
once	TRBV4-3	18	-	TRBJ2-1	CASSQVGGGRRPLNEQFF	TGCGCCAGCAGCCAAGTGGGAGGGGGCAGAAGGCCACTCAATGAGCAGTTCTTC
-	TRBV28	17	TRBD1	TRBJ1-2	CASNLGGGTGDIYGYTF	TGTGCCAGCAACCTTGGGGGGGGGACAGGGGACATCTATGGCTACACCTTC
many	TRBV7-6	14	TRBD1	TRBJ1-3	CASSPQGAGDTIYF	TGTGCCAGCAGCCCGCAGGGGGCCGGAGACACCATATATTTT
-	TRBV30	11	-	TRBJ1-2	CAWSSTYGYTF	TGTGCCTGGAGTTCTACCTATGGCTACACCTTC
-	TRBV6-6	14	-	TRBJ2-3	CASAPASRTDTQYF	TGTGCCAGCGCTCCGGCCTCTCGCACAGATACGCAGTATTTT
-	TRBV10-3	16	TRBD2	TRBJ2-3	CAIRAKRGGPVDTQYF	TGTGCCATCAGGGCGAAGCGGGGGGGCCCGGTAGATACGCAGTATTTT
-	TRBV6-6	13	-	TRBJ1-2	CASSRRDINGYTF	TGTGCCAGCAGCCGACGGGACATTAATGGCTACACCTTC
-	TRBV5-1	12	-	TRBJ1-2	CASSLADAGYTF	TGCGCCAGCAGCTTGGCAGACGCTGGCTACACCTTC
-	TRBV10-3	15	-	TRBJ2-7	CAISVRPSSTYEQYF	TGTGCCATCAGTGTAAGGCCAAGTTCTACCTACGAGCAGTACTTC
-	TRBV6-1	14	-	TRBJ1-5	CASSSVRRDQPQHF	TGTGCCAGCAGTTCTGTCCGGAGGGATCAGCCCCAGCATTTT
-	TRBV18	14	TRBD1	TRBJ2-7	CASSPGTGTYEQYF	TGTGCCAGCTCACCCGGGACAGGGACCTACGAGCAGTACTTC